The 3 T cell receptor beta chains in this list originate from one sample, sequenced in a study of tumor-infiltrating lymphocytes in primary liver carcinoma. Unsorted whole blood supplied the blood RNA, and germline DNA was isolated too. Starting material of about 0.45 ug total RNA yielded TCR beta cDNA via a constant-region primer. Slightly modified ARM-PCR served as the procedure for the TCR beta libraries. These libraries came from three rounds of nested multiplex PCR. Amplification in the first two PCR rounds was performed using TRBV1-TRBV30 forward primers and a C-beta reverse primer for around 11 cycles each. TCRdb passed the multiplex PCR reads through MiXCR, listing each CDR3 protein once. This sample has around 170,000 distinct CDR3 sequences, with over 50% found just once. The sample comprised peripheral blood. Receptor source: a man in his forties with primary liver carcinoma and hepatitis B virus infection.

This chain joins TRBV10-2 and TRBJ2-3; 7 nucleotides agree with TRBD2. Trimming cost V 4 bases and J 2 bases; bases outside gene matches: 12. Germline values: CDR1 WSHSY, CDR2 SAAADI. The CDR3 loop spans 17 amino acids. CDR3 DNA: TGCGCCAGCAGTGCCCGAGGGCGGGAGCTCTACACAGATACGCAGTATTTT. This encodes CASSARGRELYTDTQYF.

The J gene is TRBJ2-7, the V gene TRBV12-3 or TRBV12-4; D possibly matches TRBD1 or TRBD2 (5 bases each). The CDR3 runs 19 residues. With 1 base removed from V and 1 base from J, the gap between germline ends came to 23 bases. The DNA for the CDR3 is TGTGCCAGCAGTTTAGGTAGTGCCCCCGGGGCGGGCTCATCCTACGAGCAGTACTTC. Its protein product is CASSLGSAPGAGSSYEQYF.

The chain combines TRBV5-6 with TRBJ2-5, with unresolved D. Germline lookup yields CDR1 SGHDT and CDR2 YYEEEE. The ends were cut back, 4 bases at V and 7 bases at J, with 17 bases in the middle. The CDR3 sequence is 14 residues long. CDR3 nucleotide sequence: TGTGCCAGCAGCCCGGGTGGGGTACTCGGGACCCAGTACTTC. It yields the protein CASSPGGVLGTQYF.